The 4 T cell receptor beta chains given below trace back to one sample, sequenced in a study of graft-versus-host responses after intestinal transplantation. Here immunoSEQ multiplex PCR was the method, and the copy in TCRdb shows in-frame clones only, minus some. The table lists approximately 90,000 clones, about 91% of them singletons. These TCRs' antigens remain unknown. The sample consisted of unstimulated CD8+ T cells sorted from spleen or lymph node cells, taken before transplant. The receptors shown here come from a human donor who was the organ donor for an intestinal transplant.

The chain couples TRBV15 to TRBJ1-3, with 9 bases lining up with TRBD1. The CDR3 totals 15 residues. Per the germline V gene, CDR1 is LNHNV and CDR2 is YYDKDF (reference sequence). V lost 4 bases, J lost 3 bases, and 4 bases stayed unmatched. CDR3 sequence: CATSKDRGLGNTIYF. The CDR3 DNA follows: TGTGCCACCAGCAAGGACAGGGGACTTGGAAACACCATATATTTT.

This chain links TRBV29-1 with TRBJ2-1, with 7 bases identical to TRBD2. Germline V gives CDR1 SQVTM, CDR2 ANQGSEA. With 7 bases clipped from V and 7 bases from J, the junction kept 10 bases outside the gene matches. The CDR3 contains 13 residues. The CDR3 DNA reads as TGCAGCGGGTGGGAGGGCCTGGTGAATGAGCAGTTCTTC. Its protein is CSGWEGLVNEQFF.

The chain carries TRBV2 and TRBJ2-5, with TRBD1 identical over 8 bases. The CDR3 loop spans 13 amino acids. CDR1 and CDR2 from the germline V gene are SNHLY and FYNNEI. Trimming removed 7 bases from V and 5 bases from J; junction bases left unmatched: 6. The CDR3 nucleotides are TGTGCCAGCATCGGACAGGGTTGGGAGACCCAGTACTTC. Encoded protein: CASIGQGWETQYF.

This sequence joins TRBV7-8 and TRBJ2-7; TRBD2 might be the D (5 bases). The CDR3 consists of 15 residues. Trimming stripped 2 bases from V and 0 bases from J, with 11 bases between. The V gene's germline CDR1 is SGHVS and CDR2 FQNEAQ. The chain's CDR3 is CASSLSLRGSYEQYF. In DNA form, the CDR3 reads TGTGCCAGCAGCTTATCTCTTCGGGGCTCCTACGAGCAGTACTTC.